These T cell receptor beta chains were read from a single sample in a study of long-term antiretroviral therapy in people with HIV. Clones were sequenced by immunoSEQ multiplex PCR, and TCRdb holds only the in-frame ones, with some missing. Counted here are roughly 17,000 clones, around 77% occurring once; the ten biggest clones make up 11%. The sequencing used unsorted PBMCs, collected 2.3 years after starting antiretroviral therapy. Receptors were obtained from a woman aged 40 to 55 with HIV. Each CDR3 is given with its conserved first and last residue. Each record gives: J gene, V gene, D gene, clone size, CDR3 protein, CDR3 DNA. A D gene is named only where the DNA matches it firmly. Clone size is not always given. Where it is, it says once, few, many or a class for expanded clones.

TRBJ2-7,TRBV9,TRBD2,-,CASSVTSGTSYEQYF,TGTGCCAGCAGCGTCACTAGCGGGACTTCCTACGAGCAGTACTTC
TRBJ1-1,TRBV5-6,-,-,CASSSSLNTEAFF,TGTGCCAGCAGCTCTTCACTGAACACTGAAGCTTTCTTT
TRBJ2-1,TRBV12-5,TRBD1,-,CASGSQGARYNEQFF,TGTGCTAGTGGTTCCCAGGGGGCGAGGTACAATGAGCAGTTCTTC
TRBJ1-6,TRBV9,-,-,CASSLNGDNSPLHF,TGTGCCAGCAGCCTAAATGGCGATAATTCACCCCTCCACTTT
TRBJ2-1,TRBV30,-,-,CAWSDHINEQFF,TGTGCCTGGAGCGACCACATCAATGAGCAGTTCTTC
TRBJ2-1,TRBV29-1,TRBD2,-,CSVVWTRGLNEQFF,TGCAGCGTTGTTTGGACTAGGGGTTTGAATGAGCAGTTCTTC
TRBJ2-1,TRBV5-5,TRBD2,-,CASSPPTGTSGFDEQFF,TGTGCCAGCAGCCCACCTACCGGGACTAGCGGATTCGATGAGCAGTTCTTC
TRBJ2-1,TRBV5-8,-,-,CASSLRDSSYNEQFF,TGTGCCAGCAGCTTGAGAGACAGCTCCTACAATGAGCAGTTCTTC
TRBJ2-2,TRBV5-5,TRBD1,-,CASIRQGSNTGELFF,TGTGCCAGCATCAGACAGGGTTCGAACACCGGGGAGCTGTTTTTT
TRBJ2-1,TRBV5-5,-,-,CASSLAFVVLSYNEQFF,TGTGCCAGCAGCTTGGCCTTCGTAGTATTGTCCTACAATGAGCAGTTCTTC
TRBJ2-7,TRBV7-9,-,-,CASSLVRGLPSYEQYF,TGTGCCAGCAGCTTAGTTAGGGGCCTTCCGTCCTACGAGCAGTACTTC
TRBJ1-1,TRBV30,-,-,CAWSVEWGNTEAFF,TGTGCCTGGAGTGTCGAATGGGGGAACACTGAAGCTTTCTTT
TRBJ2-7,TRBV4-1,TRBD1,-,CASSQTGEIFSYEQYF,TGCGCCAGCAGCCAGACAGGGGAAATCTTCTCCTACGAGCAGTACTTC
TRBJ2-7,TRBV27,TRBD2,-,CASRLAGSSYEQYF,TGTGCCAGCAGATTAGCGGGGAGCTCCTACGAGCAGTACTTC
TRBJ1-3,TRBV25-1,-,-,CASSEPQARNTIYF,TGTGCCAGCAGTGAACCCCAAGCAAGAAACACCATATATTTT
TRBJ1-4,TRBV2,-,-,CASSDKRKGANEKLFF,TGTGCCAGCAGTGATAAGAGAAAGGGGGCTAATGAAAAACTGTTTTTT
TRBJ1-2,TRBV6-5,-,few,CANPPNYGYTF,TGTGCCAACCCCCCCAACTATGGCTACACCTTC
TRBJ1-1,TRBV6-6,-,-,CASTYMDRGAFF,TGTGCCAGCACCTATATGGACAGAGGAGCTTTCTTT
TRBJ1-1,TRBV11-3,-,-,CASRGGWTEAFF,TGTGCCAGCCGGGGAGGCTGGACTGAAGCTTTCTTT
TRBJ2-7,TRBV30,TRBD2,-,CAWRGLAEYEQYF,TGTGCCTGGAGGGGACTAGCGGAATACGAGCAGTACTTC
TRBJ1-1,TRBV30,-,-,CAWGKKDTEAFF,TGTGCCTGGGGTAAAAAGGACACTGAAGCTTTCTTT
TRBJ1-2,TRBV7-6,-,-,CASSPRAGDYGYTF,TGTGCCAGCAGCCCTCGGGCAGGGGACTATGGCTACACCTTC
TRBJ2-7,TRBV11-2,TRBD2,-,CASSPGLAGVGYEQYF,TGTGCCAGCAGCCCGGGACTAGCGGGAGTAGGATACGAGCAGTACTTC
TRBJ2-5,TRBV7-2,-,-,CASSLQETQYF,TGTGCCAGCAGCTTACAAGAGACCCAGTACTTC
TRBJ1-2,TRBV2,-,-,CASSEGQRYGYTF,TGTGCCAGCAGTGAGGGGCAGCGCTATGGCTACACCTTC
TRBJ2-3,TRBV4-3,TRBD1,-,CASSQDGTGKADTQYF,TGCGCCAGCAGCCAAGACGGGACAGGGAAGGCAGATACGCAGTATTTT
TRBJ2-3,TRBV5-6,-,-,CASSSFTDTQYF,TGTGCCAGCAGCTCCTTCACAGATACGCAGTATTTT
TRBJ1-6,TRBV4-3,-,-,CASSQDHGIGSPLHF,TGCGCCAGCAGCCAAGATCACGGAATCGGTTCACCCCTCCACTTT
TRBJ2-7,TRBV11-2,TRBD2,-,CASSPGPSGTSRQYF,TGTGCCAGCAGCCCAGGGCCTAGCGGGACCTCTAGGCAGTACTTC
TRBJ1-1,TRBV4-3,-,-,CASSQDRDLTEAFF,TGCGCCAGCAGCCAAGACAGGGACCTCACTGAAGCTTTCTTT
TRBJ2-5,TRBV18,-,-,CASSPGDETQYF,TGTGCCAGCTCACCCGGGGATGAGACCCAGTACTTC
TRBJ1-6,TRBV19,TRBD1,few,CASRWDSNSPLHF,TGTGCCAGTAGGTGGGACAGCAATTCACCCCTCCACTTT
TRBJ2-7,TRBV5-6,-,-,CASSYGTDPYEQYF,TGTGCCAGCAGCTATGGGACGGACCCCTACGAGCAGTACTTC
TRBJ2-1,TRBV9,TRBD2,-,CASSVDSGRAYNEQFF,TGTGCCAGCAGCGTAGACAGCGGGAGAGCCTACAATGAGCAGTTCTTC
TRBJ2-3,TRBV5-1,-,-,CASSLEGTSTDTQYF,TGCGCCAGCAGCTTGGAGGGAACCAGCACAGATACGCAGTATTTT
TRBJ2-1,TRBV15,TRBD2,-,CATSRGTSGNEQFF,TGTGCCACCAGCAGAGGGACTAGCGGCAATGAGCAGTTCTTC
TRBJ1-4,TRBV7-9,-,once,CASSLKRVNEKLFF,TGTGCCAGCAGCTTAAAACGGGTAAATGAAAAACTGTTTTTT